One sample yielded the 27 T cell receptor beta chains listed below, sequenced in a study of T cells in Graves' hyperthyroidism and ophthalmopathy. RNA transcripts yielded amplified TCR beta CDR3 regions. The study used the HTBI primer set for a first-round RT-PCR of the TCR CDR3. One entry per CDR3 protein, called by TCRdb with MiXCR from the multiplex PCR reads. The sample lists 500,000 to 600,000 distinct CDR3 sequences, 46% occurring once. Sequencing was performed on peripheral blood or thyroid tissue (not recorded which). Every receptor here comes from an adult woman with Graves' disease, either hyperthyroidism or ophthalmopathy (not recorded which).

The sample holds a few counts of this clonotype. V and J are TRBV5-1 and TRBJ2-7; either TRBD1 or TRBD2 may fit D (5 bases each). Germline CDR1 and CDR2: SGHRS and YFSETQ. The CDR3 sequence is 16 residues long. The V gene lost 3 bases and the J gene lost 2 bases, with 18 bases spanning the gap. The CDR3: CASSWDGRSSAYEQYF. The CDR3 nucleotides are TGCGCCAGCAGCTGGGACGGACGTAGCAGTGCCTACGAGCAGTACTTC. The full variable domain, with the rest looked up from reference TRBV5-1 and TRBJ2-7, is KAGVTQTPRYLIKTRGQQVTLSCSPISGHRSVSWYQQTPGQGLQFLFEYFSETQRNKGNFPGRFSGRQFSNSRSEMNVSTLELGDSALYLCASSWDGRSSAYEQYFGPGTRLTVT.

The genes are TRBV6-5 and TRBJ1-2, with TRBD1 as a possible D gene (5 bases). The CDR3 totals 13 residues. The V end lost 5 bases, the J end lost 5 bases, and 12 bases lay between the germline ends. Looked up from germline, CDR1 is MNHEY and CDR2 is SVGAGI. CDR3 loop: CASSEARGYGYTF. In nucleotides, the CDR3 is TGTGCCAGCAGTGAAGCGCGGGGGTATGGCTACACCTTC.

There are many counts of this clonotype. The J gene is TRBJ2-5, the V gene TRBV12-3 or TRBV12-4; TRBD1 matches 12 bases. V trimming: 7 bases; J trimming: 4 bases; junction bases outside the gene matches: 4. CDR3 size: 14 residues. The CDR3 nucleotides are TGTGCCAGCAAGGGACAGGGGGCTCTAGAGACCCAGTACTTC. This sequence encodes CASKGQGALETQYF.

The J gene is TRBJ2-5, the V gene TRBV20-1; unclear D gene. V lost 4 bases, J lost 2 bases, and 17 bases lay in between. The germline V gene encodes CDR1 DFQATT and CDR2 SNEGSKA (reference sequence). This CDR3 contains 15 residues. The CDR3 region is CSATKSIAVQETQYF. The DNA of the CDR3 is TGCAGTGCTACGAAAAGTATCGCGGTTCAAGAGACCCAGTACTTC.

The rearrangement links TRBV29-1 to TRBJ1-1, with TRBD1 matching 8 bases. V trimming: 8 bases; J trimming: 0 bases; junction bases outside the gene matches: 5. CDR3 length: 13 amino acids. The V gene's germline CDR1 is SQVTM and CDR2 ANQGSEA. The CDR3, as DNA: TGCAGCAGCCGGGACAGGATGAACACTGAAGCTTTCTTT. Its protein product is CSSRDRMNTEAFF. The variable domain in full, with the rest retrieved from reference TRBV29-1 and TRBJ1-1, is SAVISQKPSRDICQRGTSLTIQCQVDSQVTMMFWYRQQPGQSLTLIATANQGSEATYESGFVIDKFPISRPNLTFSTLTVSNMSPEDSSIYLCSSRDRMNTEAFFGQGTRLTVV.

This chain uses TRBV10-3 with TRBJ2-1; the D is unclear. Germline CDR1 ENHRY, CDR2 SYGVKD. Trimming took off 10 bases at V and 3 bases at J, with 16 bases between the two ends. This CDR3 has 14 residues. The DNA of the CDR3 is TGTGCCACAAGATTTACAATGGGCTACAATGAGCAGTTCTTC. It codes for CATRFTMGYNEQFF.

Turning to this clonotype: One junction end does not reproduce the germline sequence, and a read error may be involved. The genes are TRBV4-1 and TRBJ2-7, with unresolved D. The CDR3 has 12 residues. Germline V gene sequence: CDR1 MGHRA, CDR2 YSYEKL. CDR3 sequence: CASSHPLGEQYF. CDR3 nucleotides: TGTGCCAGCAGCCACCCCCTCGGCGAGCAGTACTTC.

This clonotype has ten or more counts. The chain couples TRBV5-1 to TRBJ2-5; D not certain. The CDR3 loop spans 15 amino acids. V dropped 1 base and J dropped 5 bases, with 15 bases sitting between them. The germline V gene has CDR1 SGHRS and CDR2 YFSETQ. CDR3 nucleotides: TGCGCCAGCAGCTTGTCACGGTCCTCGAGGGAGACCCAGTACTTC. Translated, it gives CASSLSRSSRETQYF.

This clonotype was counted a few times. V gene TRBV19 combines with J gene TRBJ2-2; D uncertain. CDR1 and CDR2 from the germline V gene are LNHDA and SQIVND (reference sequence). This CDR3 contains 15 residues. The V end was cut by 9 bases, the J end by 3 bases, with 17 bases between. In DNA form, the CDR3 reads TGTGCCAGCAGCTTAGTACGCGGTTACACCGGGGAGCTGTTTTTT. This encodes CASSLVRGYTGELFF.

A remark on this clonotype: One end of the junction does not line up with germline, which may come from a read error. The chain has TRBV7-2 and TRBJ2-6; D is ambiguous. The CDR3 has 11 residues. Germline V gives CDR1 SGHTA, CDR2 FQGNSA. For the CDR3, the DNA is TGTGCCAGCAGCTTAGAGTTCACTGAAGCTTTC. Residues: CASSLEFTEAF.

This clonotype was seen at least ten times. J is TRBJ2-7 and V is TRBV5-1; 7 nucleotides line up with TRBD1. CDR1 and CDR2 (germline): SGHRS, YFSETQ. Trimming removed 4 bases from V and 5 bases from J; junction bases left unmatched: 6. The length of the CDR3 is 13 residues. The CDR3, as DNA: TGCGCCAGCAGCGTACCCGGGACAGACGAGCAGTACTTC. Its protein product is CASSVPGTDEQYF.

This clonotype was detected many times. The V gene is TRBV25-1, the J gene TRBJ2-7; D remains ambiguous. This CDR3 has 13 residues. Germline CDR1 and CDR2: MGHDK and SYGVNS. Trimming left V 4 bases short and J 3 bases short, with 10 bases between. The CDR3 loop is CASSGPAVYEQYF. Here the CDR3 DNA reads TGTGCCAGCAGTGGCCCCGCAGTCTACGAGCAGTACTTC.

The chain joins TRBV20-1 to TRBJ1-5; 7 positions agree with TRBD1. CDR1 and CDR2 (germline): DFQATT, SNEGSKA (reference sequence). There are 13 residues in the CDR3. V trimming: 8 bases; J trimming: 4 bases; junction bases outside the gene matches: 8. CDR3 loop: CSQGEGANQPQHF. The CDR3 bases are TGCAGTCAAGGGGAGGGGGCTAATCAGCCCCAGCATTTT.

The genes are TRBV5-6 and TRBJ2-7; 7 bases fit TRBD1. V was pared by 2 bases and J by 0 bases, with 8 bases of the junction left unmatched. This CDR3 has 16 amino acids. Germline V gives CDR1 SGHDT, CDR2 YYEEEE. CDR3 amino acids: CASSFTTTGSSYEQYF. The CDR3 DNA reads TGTGCCAGCAGCTTCACAACGACAGGGAGCTCCTACGAGCAGTACTTC.

The V and J genes are TRBV15 and TRBJ2-5; tentative D call: TRBD1 (6 bases). Trimming left V 2 bases short and J 7 bases short, with 14 bases between. The CDR3 spans 14 residues. The germline CDR1 and CDR2 sequences are LNHNV and YYDKDF (reference sequence). CDR3 sequence (DNA): TGTGCCACCAGCAGATCCGGGACACTCGGGACCCAGTACTTC. Encoded protein: CATSRSGTLGTQYF. Supplemented by reference TRBV15 and TRBJ2-5, the full variable domain reads DAMVIQNPRYQVTQFGKPVTLSCSQTLNHNVMYWYQQKSSQAPKLLFHYYDKDFNNEADTPDNFQSRRPNTSFCFLDIRSPGLGDTAMYLCATSRSGTLGTQYFGPGTRLLVL.

This clonotype was detected only a few times. V and J are TRBV5-1 and TRBJ2-1, with D perhaps matching TRBD2 (5 bases). The germline CDR1 and CDR2 sequences are SGHRS and YFSETQ. The V and J ends lost 0 bases and 10 bases respectively, with 8 bases between them. The CDR3 loop spans 12 amino acids. The CDR3 protein is CASSLAGGEQFF. As DNA, the CDR3 is TGCGCCAGCAGCTTGGCCGGCGGGGAGCAGTTCTTC.

The gene calls are TRBV7-9 and TRBJ2-7, with 7 positions matching TRBD2. The CDR3 has 14 amino acids. The germline CDR1 and CDR2 sequences are SEHNR and FQNEAQ (reference sequence). Unmatched junction bases numbered 3, after V lost 4 bases and J lost 0 bases. DNA for the CDR3: TGTGCCAGCAGCTATGGGAGGGCCTCCTACGAGCAGTACTTC. Protein product: CASSYGRASYEQYF.

This clonotype was seen repeatedly, ten times or more. The CDR3 bases are TGTGCCATCAGCTTAGGAGGACCTGCAACTAATGAAAAACTGTTTTTT. Amino acids: CAISLGGPATNEKLFF. The chain combines TRBV10-3 with TRBJ1-4; D not certain. The CDR3 sequence is 16 residues long. Trimming cost V 6 bases and J 0 bases, with 14 bases left between them. Germline V gene data show CDR1 as ENHRY and CDR2 as SYGVKD.

The rearrangement uses TRBV19 and TRBJ1-1; perhaps TRBD1 as D (6 bases). The CDR3 loop spans 14 amino acids. V lost 4 bases and J lost 2, with 11 bases in between. CDR1 and CDR2 from the germline V gene are LNHDA and SQIVND (reference sequence). CDR3 DNA: TGTGCCAGTAGTAGCCGGGGGGCCAACACTGAAGCTTTCTTT. Translating gives CASSSRGANTEAFF.

The CDR3 protein is CASRPRGEQYF. The CDR3 bases are TGTGCCAGCAGACCCAGGGGCGAGCAGTACTTC. The J gene is TRBJ2-7, the V gene TRBV28; TRBD1 might be the D (6 bases). From germline, CDR1 is MDHEN and CDR2 SYDVKM. This CDR3 is 11 amino acids long. V was trimmed by 6 bases and J by 6 bases, leaving 9 bases between them.

V usage is TRBV10-3 and J usage is TRBJ2-5; 7 nucleotides line up with TRBD2. CDR1 and CDR2 (germline): ENHRY, SYGVKD. V lost 5 bases to trimming and J lost 4 bases; unmatched junction nucleotides: 13. The CDR3 is made up of 16 amino acids. CDR3 residues: CAISQGDSSGGETQYF. DNA for the CDR3: TGTGCCATCAGTCAAGGTGACTCTTCGGGAGGAGAGACCCAGTACTTC.

V and J are TRBV20-1 and TRBJ1-5; possibly TRBD1 for D (5 bases). CDR3 length: 13 amino acids. The germline V and J ends were trimmed by 7 bases and 9 bases, with 19 bases remaining between them. The germline V gene encodes CDR1 DFQATT and CDR2 SNEGSKA (reference sequence). The chain's CDR3 is CSVSYGDGGPQHF. CDR3 coding DNA: TGCAGTGTATCGTACGGCGACGGGGGGCCCCAGCATTTT.

Turning to this clonotype: The germline gene is not matched at one end of the junction; a read error may be the cause. The rearrangement joins TRBV6-1 to TRBJ1-3; D gene unclear. Germline CDR1 and CDR2: MNHNS and SASEGT. The CDR3 runs to 17 residues. Here the CDR3 reads CAISVAHGGSSGNTIYF. The CDR3 DNA follows: TGTGCCATCAGTGTAGCGCATGGCGGTTCCTCTGGAAACACCATATATTTT.

V usage is TRBV20-1 and J usage is TRBJ2-7; TRBD1 aligns across 7 bases. In germline, CDR1 is DFQATT, CDR2 SNEGSKA (reference sequence). V lost 2 bases and J lost 1; bases outside the gene matches: 8. CDR3 length equals 15 residues. This CDR3 reads CSARPTRQGSYEQYF. The CDR3 nucleotides are TGCAGTGCTAGACCCACAAGACAGGGTTCCTACGAGCAGTACTTC.

The chain uses TRBV29-1 and TRBJ2-7, with 7 bases matching TRBD1. Germline V gives CDR1 SQVTM, CDR2 ANQGSEA. This CDR3 is built from 13 residues. Germline trimming cut 8 bases from V and 6 bases from J; bases unmatched to any gene: 13. The CDR3 nucleotides read TGCAGCAGTACAGGGGAAGATTCCCCCGAGCAGTACTTC. This gives the protein CSSTGEDSPEQYF.

The J gene is TRBJ2-5, the V gene TRBV29-1; 11 nucleotides line up with TRBD2. The length of the CDR3 is 16 residues. Germline V lookup: CDR1 SQVTM, CDR2 ANQGSEA. After removal of 6 bases from V and 5 bases from J, the junction contained 14 bases not matched to a gene. In nucleotides, the CDR3 is TGCAGCGTCTCAGGGACTAGCGGCATGCCAGCGGAGACCCAGTACTTC. The encoded protein is CSVSGTSGMPAETQYF. Full variable domain (remainder filled in from reference TRBV29-1 and TRBJ2-5): SAVISQKPSRDICQRGTSLTIQCQVDSQVTMMFWYRQQPGQSLTLIATANQGSEATYESGFVIDKFPISRPNLTFSTLTVSNMSPEDSSIYLCSVSGTSGMPAETQYFGPGTRLLVL.

This clonotype occurred a few times. The chain has TRBV24-1 and TRBJ2-5, with D perhaps TRBD2 (5 bases). The V end lost 6 bases, the J end lost 2 bases, and 9 bases lay between the germline ends. Germline V gives CDR1 KGHDR, CDR2 SFDVKD. The CDR3 is 13 amino acids. The CDR3 coding sequence is TGTGCCACCAGTAACGGACTGCAAGAGACCCAGTACTTC. This encodes CATSNGLQETQYF.